This TCR beta chain was recorded in a study of monozygotic twins with inflammatory bowel disease. Notes on the study in general: The authors note that differing immunosuppressive treatments may have added variability to patient repertoires. For IBD patients, clonotypes shared with others were fewer than for healthy twins, especially with disease activity. The study supported no single strong signal or clonotype linked to IBD.

Concerning this clonotype itself: Antigen specificity is unknown.

Template switching incorporated UMIs with a 6-nucleotide sample barcode. TCRdb reprocessed the 5' RACE reads; each CDR3 protein has one entry and no DNA is given. This table lists more than 300,000 distinct CDR3 sequences. Germline-derived CDR1 and CDR2 are ENHRY and SYGVKD. This CDR3 contains 15 residues. The TCR sequence derives from a human donor with ulcerative colitis or Crohn's disease, or a healthy co-twin of an affected twin (not recorded which). The V call is TRBV10-3, the J call TRBJ2-7; the TCRdb D gene call, TRBD1, has no DNA to confirm it. The sample taken for sequencing was blood. CDR3 sequence: CAISDSGTVTYEQYF.